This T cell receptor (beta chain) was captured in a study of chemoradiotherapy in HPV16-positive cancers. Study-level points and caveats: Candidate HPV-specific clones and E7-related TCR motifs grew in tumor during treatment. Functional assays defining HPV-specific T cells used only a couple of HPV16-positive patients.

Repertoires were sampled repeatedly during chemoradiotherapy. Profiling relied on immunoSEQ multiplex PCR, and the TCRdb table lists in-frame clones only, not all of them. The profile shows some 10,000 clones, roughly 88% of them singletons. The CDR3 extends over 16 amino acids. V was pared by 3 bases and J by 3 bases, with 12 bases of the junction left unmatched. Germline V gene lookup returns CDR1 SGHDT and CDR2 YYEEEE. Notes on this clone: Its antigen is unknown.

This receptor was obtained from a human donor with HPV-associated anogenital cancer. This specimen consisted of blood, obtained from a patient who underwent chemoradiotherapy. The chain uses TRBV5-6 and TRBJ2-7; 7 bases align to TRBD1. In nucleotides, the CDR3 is TGTGCCAGCAGCTCAAGGTTCCGCCGGGACAGCTACGAGCAGTACTTC. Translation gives CASSSRFRRDSYEQYF.